The rows below give T cell receptor beta chains drawn from one sample of a study of siplizumab effects on memory and regulatory T cells. TCRdb's table, derived via immunoSEQ multiplex PCR, lists solely in-frame clones and lacks some. The sample holds tens of thousands of clones; roughly 88% are singletons and the top ten take roughly 1.7%. The source material was Tregs sorted from blood. The receptors were sampled from a human donor in good health. Each CDR3 is given with its conserved first and last residue. D genes are given only for firm matches. Rows may omit the clone size; those that give it use once, few, many or a size class.

D gene: .; V gene: TRBV29-1; J gene: TRBJ2-6; clone size: once; CDR3 DNA: TGCAGCACCCTTTGGACTGGGGCTGGGGCCAACGTCCTGACTTTC; CDR3 protein: CSTLWTGAGANVLTF
D gene: .; V gene: TRBV5-1; J gene: TRBJ1-1; clone size: .; CDR3 DNA: TGCGCCAGCAGAGGGGCGCGAGGGAACACTGAAGCTTTCTTT; CDR3 protein: CASRGARGNTEAFF
D gene: .; V gene: TRBV5-1; J gene: TRBJ1-3; clone size: once; CDR3 DNA: TGCGCCAGCAGCGAAGGGTTAGGAAACACCATATATTTT; CDR3 protein: CASSEGLGNTIYF
D gene: .; V gene: TRBV11-3; J gene: TRBJ2-1; clone size: .; CDR3 DNA: TGTGCCAGCAGCTTAAGAAGCGCGAGGGTTTCCGATGAGCAGTTCTTC; CDR3 protein: CASSLRSARVSDEQFF
D gene: .; V gene: TRBV11-3; J gene: TRBJ2-7; clone size: .; CDR3 DNA: TGTGCCAGCAGCCAAATCGGGTCCTACGAGCAGTACTTC; CDR3 protein: CASSQIGSYEQYF
D gene: TRBD1; V gene: TRBV5-4; J gene: TRBJ2-5; clone size: .; CDR3 DNA: TGTGCCAGCAGGAAACGACAGGGGGCGAAGGAGACCCAGTACTTC; CDR3 protein: CASRKRQGAKETQYF
D gene: TRBD1; V gene: TRBV7-3; J gene: TRBJ1-1; clone size: .; CDR3 DNA: TGTGCCAGCAGCTCGGGACAGGGGATGAACACTGAAGCTTTCTTT; CDR3 protein: CASSSGQGMNTEAFF
D gene: TRBD2; V gene: TRBV19; J gene: TRBJ2-1; clone size: .; CDR3 DNA: TGTGCCAGTAGTCGACTAGCGGGTAAAAATGAGCAGTTCTTC; CDR3 protein: CASSRLAGKNEQFF
D gene: TRBD2; V gene: TRBV18; J gene: TRBJ2-3; clone size: .; CDR3 DNA: TGTGCCAGCTCCCGGACTAGCGGGGCCCGCACAGATACGCAGTATTTT; CDR3 protein: CASSRTSGARTDTQYF
D gene: .; V gene: TRBV7-3; J gene: TRBJ2-2; clone size: few; CDR3 DNA: TGTGCCAGCAGCCTGCTCCCGCGGGCGAACACCGGGGAGCTGTTTTTT; CDR3 protein: CASSLLPRANTGELFF
D gene: .; V gene: TRBV19; J gene: TRBJ2-2; clone size: .; CDR3 DNA: TGTGCCAGTAGTTCCGGGACACTAAACACCGGGGAGCTGTTTTTT; CDR3 protein: CASSSGTLNTGELFF
D gene: .; V gene: TRBV2; J gene: TRBJ2-1; clone size: .; CDR3 DNA: TGTGCCAGCAGAGCCGACTCCAACAATGAGCAGTTCTTC; CDR3 protein: CASRADSNNEQFF
D gene: .; V gene: TRBV18; J gene: TRBJ1-3; clone size: .; CDR3 DNA: TGTGCCAGCTCACTACTGGACAGAAGGTCTGGAAACACCATATATTTT; CDR3 protein: CASSLLDRRSGNTIYF
D gene: .; V gene: TRBV7-3; J gene: TRBJ2-3; clone size: .; CDR3 DNA: TGTGCCAGCAGCTTATGGGGACGGAAAACAGATACGCAGTATTTT; CDR3 protein: CASSLWGRKTDTQYF
D gene: TRBD1; V gene: TRBV15; J gene: TRBJ2-1; clone size: few; CDR3 DNA: TGTGCCACCAGCGGGTACGGCAGGGGGAGCTACAATGAGCAGTTCTTC; CDR3 protein: CATSGYGRGSYNEQFF
D gene: .; V gene: TRBV5-4; J gene: TRBJ1-3; clone size: .; CDR3 DNA: TGTGCCAGCAGCCGTAACACTGGAAACACCATATATTTT; CDR3 protein: CASSRNTGNTIYF
D gene: TRBD1; V gene: TRBV5-6; J gene: TRBJ1-2; clone size: .; CDR3 DNA: TGTGCCAGCAGCTCTCGGACAGGAACACTCTATGGCTACACCTTC; CDR3 protein: CASSSRTGTLYGYTF
D gene: TRBD1; V gene: TRBV29-1; J gene: TRBJ2-7; clone size: .; CDR3 DNA: TGCAGCGTCTCTACAGGGGCCTATAGCGAGCAGTACTTC; CDR3 protein: CSVSTGAYSEQYF
D gene: .; V gene: TRBV7-9; J gene: TRBJ1-2; clone size: .; CDR3 DNA: TGTGCCAGCAGCTTAGAGGGGTGGCAAATTGCCTTC; CDR3 protein: CASSLEGWQIAF
D gene: .; V gene: TRBV2; J gene: TRBJ2-7; clone size: .; CDR3 DNA: TGTGCCAGCCTCCACGCGGCCACCTACGAGCAGTACTTC; CDR3 protein: CASLHAATYEQYF
D gene: .; V gene: TRBV18; J gene: TRBJ1-1; clone size: .; CDR3 DNA: TGTGCCAGCTCACCACTGCAGGGATTGAACACTGAAGCTTTCTTT; CDR3 protein: CASSPLQGLNTEAFF
D gene: TRBD2; V gene: TRBV11-3; J gene: TRBJ2-1; clone size: .; CDR3 DNA: TGTGCCAGCAGCTTAGCGGCTAGGGAGGGTGAGCAGTTCTTC; CDR3 protein: CASSLAAREGEQFF
D gene: .; V gene: TRBV7-9; J gene: TRBJ1-1; clone size: .; CDR3 DNA: TGTGCCAGCAGCTTAACGGGTGGGAGGACTGAAGCTTTCTTT; CDR3 protein: CASSLTGGRTEAFF
D gene: .; V gene: TRBV10-1; J gene: TRBJ2-5; clone size: .; CDR3 DNA: TGCGCCAGCGACAGGCGGTGGCGGGAGACCCAGTACTTC; CDR3 protein: CASDRRWRETQYF
D gene: TRBD1; V gene: TRBV6-5; J gene: TRBJ2-2; clone size: .; CDR3 DNA: TGTGCCAGCAGTTACTGGGGACAGGGAAAGGTCGGGGAGCTGTTTTTT; CDR3 protein: CASSYWGQGKVGELFF
D gene: .; V gene: TRBV10-3; J gene: TRBJ1-2; clone size: .; CDR3 DNA: TGTGCCATTGCGGCGGCTAACTATGGCTACACCTTC; CDR3 protein: CAIAAANYGYTF
D gene: .; V gene: TRBV6-6; J gene: TRBJ2-7; clone size: .; CDR3 DNA: TGTGCCAGCAGCCTCGACAGATACGAGCAGTACTTC; CDR3 protein: CASSLDRYEQYF
D gene: .; V gene: TRBV4-3; J gene: TRBJ2-2; clone size: .; CDR3 DNA: TGCGCCAGCAGCCATGGGATTTTCGGGGAGCTGTTTTTT; CDR3 protein: CASSHGIFGELFF
D gene: .; V gene: TRBV29-1; J gene: TRBJ1-1; clone size: .; CDR3 DNA: TGCAGCGTACAGAACTTCATGAACACTGAAGCTTTCTTT; CDR3 protein: CSVQNFMNTEAFF
D gene: TRBD1; V gene: TRBV28; J gene: TRBJ2-1; clone size: .; CDR3 DNA: TGTGCCAGCATCGGACAGGGGAATGAGCAGTTCTTC; CDR3 protein: CASIGQGNEQFF
D gene: .; V gene: TRBV6-5; J gene: TRBJ2-7; clone size: .; CDR3 DNA: TGTGCCAGCTCCCGTGGGCGGTACGAGCAGTACTTC; CDR3 protein: CASSRGRYEQYF
D gene: TRBD1; V gene: TRBV19; J gene: TRBJ1-4; clone size: .; CDR3 DNA: TGTGCCAGTGGGGACAGGGGGTTAGCTAATGAAAAACTGTTTTTT; CDR3 protein: CASGDRGLANEKLFF
D gene: .; V gene: TRBV2; J gene: TRBJ1-5; clone size: .; CDR3 DNA: TGTGCCAGCTCTGCGGATAGCAATCAGCCCCAGCATTTT; CDR3 protein: CASSADSNQPQHF
D gene: .; V gene: TRBV7-2; J gene: TRBJ2-1; clone size: .; CDR3 DNA: TGTGCCAGCAGCTTTGAGGTCTTGAGGGAGCAGTTCTTC; CDR3 protein: CASSFEVLREQFF
D gene: .; V gene: TRBV4-2; J gene: TRBJ1-1; clone size: .; CDR3 DNA: TGTGCCAGCAGCCCTAACCAACTCGGGATGGGCACTGAAGCTTTCTTT; CDR3 protein: CASSPNQLGMGTEAFF
D gene: .; V gene: TRBV27; J gene: TRBJ2-4; clone size: .; CDR3 DNA: TGTGCCAGCAGGGGAAGCGGTCCCAAGAGAGACATTCAGTACTTC; CDR3 protein: CASRGSGPKRDIQYF
D gene: .; V gene: TRBV28; J gene: TRBJ1-2; clone size: .; CDR3 DNA: TGTGCCAGCAGTAGGACAGACGCCTACACCTTC; CDR3 protein: CASSRTDAYTF
D gene: .; V gene: TRBV5-6; J gene: TRBJ2-7; clone size: .; CDR3 DNA: TGTGCCAGCAGCCTTCGGGGGGCGGACGAGCAGTACTTC; CDR3 protein: CASSLRGADEQYF
D gene: .; V gene: TRBV6-6; J gene: TRBJ1-2; clone size: .; CDR3 DNA: TGTGCCAGCAGGAGGGGGACCTCTAACTATGGCTACACCTTC; CDR3 protein: CASRRGTSNYGYTF
D gene: .; V gene: TRBV27; J gene: TRBJ1-2; clone size: once; CDR3 DNA: TGTGCCAGCAGTACCGTGGGGGGGGGCTACACCTTC; CDR3 protein: CASSTVGGGYTF
D gene: .; V gene: TRBV18; J gene: TRBJ1-1; clone size: .; CDR3 DNA: TGTGCCAGCTCACCCTCACAGGGGAACACTGAAGCTTTCTTT; CDR3 protein: CASSPSQGNTEAFF